The 20 T cell receptor beta chains below were found in one sample sequenced in a study of molecular identifiers for immune sequencing clone quantification. TCRdb called the PCR reads again in MiXCR, with one record for every CDR3 protein. The sample records roughly 320,000 distinct CDR3 sequences, 24% being singletons. Input material: naive CD8+ T cells from blood, with Jurkat cell RNA spiked in. Stated subset: FACS-sorted CD8+CD4-CCR7+CD45RA+ naive T cells. The receptors originated from a human donor in good health. Some libraries in this study had Jurkat cell RNA spiked in.

This clonotype was found a few times. This rearrangement joins TRBV7-2 to TRBJ2-3, with unresolved D. V shed 1 base and J shed 2 bases, with 13 bases lying between them. The CDR3 runs 16 residues. Germline loops: CDR1 SGHTA, CDR2 FQGNSA. The DNA for the CDR3 is TGTGCCAGCAGCTTAGTACTTCAAACCCCCACAGATACGCAGTATTTT. This codes for CASSLVLQTPTDTQYF.

This clonotype was counted between two and nine times. The chain recombines TRBV7-9 with TRBJ1-5, with TRBD1 matching over 7 bases. The CDR3 runs 14 residues. J was trimmed by 3 bases and V by 6 bases; bases with no gene match: 5. Germline lookup yields CDR1 SEHNR and CDR2 FQNEAQ (reference sequence). This chain's CDR3 is CASSHTGVNQPQHF. The CDR3 DNA reads TGTGCCAGCAGTCACACAGGGGTCAATCAGCCCCAGCATTTT. The variable domain in full, with the rest retrieved from reference TRBV7-9 and TRBJ1-5, is DTGVSQNPRHKITKRGQNVTFRCDPISEHNRLYWYRQTLGQGPEFLTYFQNEAQLEKSRLLSDRFSAERPKGSFSTLEIQRTEQGDSAMYLCASSHTGVNQPQHFGDGTRLSIL.

This clonotype was seen only a few times. This sequence joins TRBV5-6 and TRBJ2-7; D is uncertain. V shed 3 bases and J shed 0 bases, with 10 bases lying between them. The CDR3 is 14 amino acids. From germline, CDR1 is SGHDT and CDR2 YYEEEE. CDR3: CASSYGLGSYEQYF. In DNA, the CDR3 is TGTGCCAGCAGCTATGGTTTGGGCTCCTACGAGCAGTACTTC.

This clonotype was seen ten or more times. The chain couples TRBV5-4 to TRBJ1-2, with D possibly matching TRBD1 (5 bases). Germline CDR1 and CDR2: SGHNT and YYREEE (reference sequence). This CDR3 contains 14 residues. Trimming pared 3 bases from V and 4 bases from J, leaving 13 bases between. Here the CDR3 reads CASSYMGQAYGYTF. Written as DNA, the CDR3 is TGTGCCAGCAGCTACATGGGGCAGGCCTATGGCTACACCTTC.

V usage is TRBV12-3 or TRBV12-4 and J usage is TRBJ2-5; no clear D. The CDR3 consists of 12 residues. V was cut by 5 bases and J by 5 bases, with 9 bases left in between. CDR3 residues: CASSPRQETQYF. In DNA, the CDR3 is TGTGCCAGCAGTCCCCGCCAGGAGACCCAGTACTTC.

This clonotype was picked up many times. At one end, the junction sequence differs from germline, possibly due to a read error. V gene TRBV5-4 combines with J gene TRBJ1-1; possibly TRBD1 for D (6 bases). In germline, CDR1 is SGHNT, CDR2 YYREEE (reference sequence). CDR3 size: 15 residues. Here the CDR3 DNA reads TGTGCCAGCAGTAACAGAGATATCCGGGACATAGGAGGCCCCTTT. This gives the protein CASSNRDIRDIGGPF.

This clonotype was observed a handful of times. The gene calls are TRBV19 and TRBJ2-3, with D perhaps TRBD2 (7 bases). Germline CDR1 is LNHDA and CDR2 is SQIVND (reference sequence). CDR3 size: 13 residues. The V end lost 7 bases, the J end lost 6 bases, and 14 bases lay between the germline ends. CDR3 DNA: TGTGCCAGTACTTGGGGGGGGCAGGATACGCAGTATTTT. This translates into CASTWGGQDTQYF.

Only a few counts were recorded for this clonotype. This chain connects TRBV4-3 to TRBJ2-1; 9 bases match TRBD2. CDR3 length equals 15 residues. Looked up from germline, CDR1 is LGHNA and CDR2 is YSLEER. The V gene end was trimmed by 3 bases and the J gene end by 15 bases; junction bases not matched to a gene: 15. The CDR3 nucleotides read TGCGCCAGCAGCCAGGATTATGCCTCCGGACTAGCGTCGTTCTTC. Translated: CASSQDYASGLASFF.

This clonotype has at least ten counts. This chain links TRBV5-4 with TRBJ1-1; a possible D gene is TRBD1 (6 bases). Germline CDR1 is SGHNT and CDR2 is YYREEE (reference sequence). CDR3 length: 14 amino acids. V was cut by 3 bases and J by 4 bases, with 13 bases left in between. DNA of the CDR3: TGTGCCAGCAGCTCTATTCTGGGGGCCACTGAAGCTTTCTTT. Amino acids: CASSSILGATEAFF.

V and J are TRBV7-6 and TRBJ1-5; D unclear. The CDR3 consists of 14 residues. Per germline, CDR1 SGHVS and CDR2 FNYEAQ. The V and J ends lost 2 bases and 2 bases respectively, with 7 bases between them. CDR3 sequence (DNA): TGTGCCAGCAGCTTAACGGATGGCAATCAGCCCCAGCATTTT. Translation: CASSLTDGNQPQHF.

With regard to this clonotype: A much larger clone is a single base away; this may be a read error. This chain connects TRBV5-1 to TRBJ1-1, with D tentatively TRBD1 (5 bases). The CDR3 is 14 residues long. CDR1 SGHRS and CDR2 YFSETQ come from the germline V gene. For the CDR3, the DNA is TGCGCCAGCAGCTTGGATGGGGGATTCACTGAAGCTTCCTTT. The encoded protein is CASSLDGGFTEASF.

V and J are TRBV7-9 and TRBJ1-4; a weak D match, TRBD1 (5 bases). V was clipped by 3 bases and J by 8 bases, with 16 bases between them. Germline CDR1 reads SEHNR; CDR2 reads FQNEAQ (reference sequence). The CDR3 runs 15 residues. CDR3 nucleotides: TGTGCCAGCAGCTTGGGATCGAGGGGAGAGGAAAAACTGTTTTTT. Its translation: CASSLGSRGEEKLFF.

The chain uses TRBV30 and TRBJ2-3; 8 bases are shared with TRBD1. Germline values: CDR1 GTSNPN, CDR2 SVGIG (reference sequence). The V gene end was trimmed by 3 bases and the J gene end by 0 bases; junction bases not matched to a gene: 5. This CDR3 contains 15 residues. CDR3 region: CAWSGQGLSTDTQYF. The CDR3 DNA follows: TGTGCCTGGAGCGGACAGGGCCTTAGCACAGATACGCAGTATTTT.

The sample holds a few counts of this clonotype. The chain employs TRBV27 and TRBJ1-2, with D perhaps TRBD1 (6 bases). Trimming cost V 6 bases and J 4 bases, with 15 bases left between them. Germline values: CDR1 MNHEY, CDR2 SMNVEV (reference sequence). CDR3 length equals 14 residues. CDR3 in DNA: TGTGCCAGCAGCCGGAGGGGGGCCGGCTATGGCTACACCTTC. It specifies CASSRRGAGYGYTF.

Regarding this clonotype: Since a much larger clone is just one base distant, this may be a read error. J is TRBJ2-7 and V is TRBV20-1, with D perhaps matching TRBD2 (5 bases). This CDR3 is built from 15 residues. Trimming took off 5 bases at V and 3 bases at J, with 20 bases between the two ends. Germline lookup yields CDR1 DFQATT and CDR2 SNEGSKA (reference sequence). CDR3 coding DNA: TGCAGTGCTCGCCTCCGGGGAGACACGTACTACGAGCAGTACTTC. As protein: CSARLRGDTYYEQYF.

This chain joins TRBV10-3 and TRBJ2-7, with a tentative D call TRBD2 (6 bases). Germline-derived CDR1 and CDR2 are ENHRY and SYGVKD. The CDR3 consists of 11 residues. Trimming removed 6 bases at V and 4 bases at J, with 7 bases between. In DNA, the CDR3 is TGTGCCATCAGGGGAGGATACGAGCAGTACTTC. Its translation is CAIRGGYEQYF.

This clonotype was recorded at least ten times. The gene calls are TRBV9 and TRBJ1-5; the D is unclear. The CDR3 runs to 14 residues. V shed 0 bases and J shed 5 bases, with 9 bases lying between them. Per the germline V gene, CDR1 is SGDLS and CDR2 is YYNGEE. CDR3 loop: CASSVAGQDQPQHF. CDR3 nucleotide sequence: TGTGCCAGCAGCGTAGCTGGCCAAGATCAGCCCCAGCATTTT.

Concerning this clonotype: This may come from a read error, since a much larger clone is one base off. The chain couples TRBV28 to TRBJ2-3; 8 nucleotides line up with TRBD2. The germline V gene encodes CDR1 MDHEN and CDR2 SYDVKM. V dropped 3 bases and J dropped 2; count of bases not matched to a gene: 7. This CDR3 region has 16 residues. CDR3 amino acids: CASSLTSAGDTDTQYF. For the CDR3, the DNA is TGTGCCAGCAGTTTGACCTCAGCGGGAGACACAGATACGCAGTATTTT.

As for this clonotype: One end of the junction does not line up with germline, which may come from a read error. V usage is TRBV5-6 and J usage is TRBJ2-5; no clear D. The CDR3 spans 16 residues. CDR1 is SGHDT, CDR2 YYEEEE, per germline. The chain's CDR3 is CASSDLSGQDHETQYF. Here the CDR3 DNA reads TGTGCCAGCAGCGACCTGAGTGGTCAGGACCATGAGACCCAGTACTTC.

As concerns this clonotype: One junction end does not reproduce the germline sequence, and a read error may be involved. V gene TRBV27 combines with J gene TRBJ2-7; 9 positions match TRBD2. The CDR3 consists of 15 residues. Germline loops: CDR1 MNHEY, CDR2 SMNVEV (reference sequence). CDR3 loop: CATSLSASGRYEQYF. For the CDR3, the DNA is TGTGCCACCAGTTTATCGGCCAGCGGGAGGTACGAGCAGTACTTC.